This TCR beta chain is drawn from a study of cytomegalovirus exposure and HLA in healthy donors. TCRdb's table, derived via immunoSEQ multiplex PCR, lists solely in-frame clones and lacks some. The data contain some 77,000 clones, about 94% of them seen just once; the ten biggest clones take up approximately 1.5%. Germline V gives CDR1 WSHSY, CDR2 SAAADI. CDR3 size: 14 residues. V lost 4 bases and J lost 5; bases outside the gene matches: 6. What was sequenced was PBMCs. This sequence originates from a man aged 18 to 35 in good health and CMV-seropositive. V and J are TRBV10-2 and TRBJ1-1; 8 bases fit TRBD1. The CDR3 here is CASSAGGFRTEAFF. The CDR3, as DNA: TGCGCCAGCAGTGCAGGGGGCTTTAGGACTGAAGCTTTCTTT.